Listed below are T cell receptor beta chains from one sample, sequenced in a study of response to subunit inactivated influenza vaccine. MiXCR, applied by TCRdb to the RT-PCR reads, yields one record per CDR3 protein. The sample has around 710,000 distinct CDR3 sequences; 14% are singletons. The sequenced sample was PBMCs from blood, obtained 14 to 15 days before vaccination. The receptors originated from a man aged 50-59 years who received an inactivated influenza vaccine. The CDR3 runs from the conserved cysteine through the conserved F or W. D genes are given only for firm matches. Where a row states a size, it is once, few, many or the class of an expanded clone; other rows omit it.

D gene	V gene	clone size	J gene	CDR3 length	CDR3 DNA	CDR3 protein
.	TRBV4-3	.	TRBJ1-2	14	TGCGCCAGCAGCCAAGATGTCAGGGGCTATGGCTACACCTTC	CASSQDVRGYGYTF
TRBD1	TRBV7-2	.	TRBJ1-6	14	TGTGCCAGCAGCTTCGACAGGGGTAATTCACCCCTCCACTTT	CASSFDRGNSPLHF
TRBD2	TRBV11-1	.	TRBJ2-7	15	TGTGCCAGCAGCTCGGGACTAGCGGGAGCGTACGAGCAGTACTTC	CASSSGLAGAYEQYF
.	TRBV12-3/TRBV12-4	few	TRBJ1-5	14	TGTGCCAGCACCCTGAGTGGGGGCAATCAGCCCCAGCATTTT	CASTLSGGNQPQHF
TRBD2	TRBV6-1	.	TRBJ2-7	14	TGTGCCAGCAGTAGAAGCGGGGGGCCCTACGAGCAGTACTTC	CASSRSGGPYEQYF
.	TRBV5-1	few	TRBJ1-1	15	TGCGCCAGCAGCTTGGGGGCCTTCGGAACCACTGAAGCTTTCTTT	CASSLGAFGTTEAFF
TRBD1	TRBV6-1	few	TRBJ2-7	14	TGTGCCAGCACTGGGACAGGGGCATTTGGCGAGCAGTACTTC	CASTGTGAFGEQYF
TRBD2	TRBV7-2	.	TRBJ2-1	17	TGTGCCAGCAGCTCCTACCCGGGACTAGCGGGATCTAATGAGCAGTTCTTC	CASSSYPGLAGSNEQFF
TRBD2	TRBV3-1	.	TRBJ2-5	14	TGTGCCAGCAGCGAGCGGGGGGGCGGAGAGACCCAGTACTTC	CASSERGGGETQYF
.	TRBV6-1	few	TRBJ2-5	15	TGTGCCAGCAAACCTGGAGGGGGAATCCAAGAGACCCAGTACTTC	CASKPGGGIQETQYF
TRBD1	TRBV12-3/TRBV12-4	.	TRBJ1-1	14	TGTGCCAGCAGTTACGGGGACAGCCACACTGAAGCTTTCTTT	CASSYGDSHTEAFF
.	TRBV5-1	.	TRBJ2-5	15	TGCGCCAGCAGCGTGATATTGGGCTCCCAAGAGACCCAGTACTTC	CASSVILGSQETQYF
TRBD1	TRBV5-8	many	TRBJ1-5	15	TGTGCCAGCAGCTTCACAGGGGCGAGGAATCAGCCCCAGCATTTT	CASSFTGARNQPQHF
.	TRBV20-1	many	TRBJ2-2	13	TGCAGTGTTCCGCGCGCGAACACCGGGGAGCTGTTTTTT	CSVPRANTGELFF
TRBD1	TRBV18	.	TRBJ1-1	14	TGTGCCAGCTCACTTCAGGGGGGGTTCACTGAAGCTTTCTTT	CASSLQGGFTEAFF
.	TRBV29-1	.	TRBJ2-1	11	TGCAGCGTTGAAGATTACGCTGAGCAGTTCTTC	CSVEDYAEQFF
.	TRBV7-2	.	TRBJ2-4	17	TGTGCCAGCAGCTTGAGTCCAACACAGTGGCCCAAAAACATTCAGTACTTC	CASSLSPTQWPKNIQYF
.	TRBV2	few	TRBJ2-7	11	TGTGCCAGCTGCAGTTCCTACGAGCAGTACTTC	CASCSSYEQYF
TRBD1	TRBV4-3	few	TRBJ1-5	16	TGCGCCAGCAGCCAAGATGGGACAGGGGATAATCAGCCCCAGCATTTT	CASSQDGTGDNQPQHF
TRBD1	TRBV7-9	few	TRBJ2-2	14	TGTGCCAGCCAGGGACAGGGTTACACCGGGGAGCTGTTTTTT	CASQGQGYTGELFF
.	TRBV7-9	.	TRBJ1-5	15	TGTGCCAGCAGTTTGGACATCTTAGGCAATCAGCCCCAGCATTTT	CASSLDILGNQPQHF
.	TRBV28	.	TRBJ1-5	14	TGTGCCAGCAGTTTAATCAGGAGCAATCAGCCCCAGCATTTT	CASSLIRSNQPQHF
TRBD2	TRBV15	few	TRBJ2-1	17	TGTGCCACCACCAACGATATTAGCGGGAGTTCCTACAATGAGCAGTTCTTC	CATTNDISGSSYNEQFF
TRBD2	TRBV4-3	few	TRBJ2-1	14	TGCGCCAGCAGCCAGGAACTAGCGGGAACTGAGCAGTTCTTC	CASSQELAGTEQFF
TRBD1	TRBV6-5	few	TRBJ1-2	15	TGTGCCAGCAGTTACAGGGACAGTGTGTACTATGGCTACACCTTC	CASSYRDSVYYGYTF
.	TRBV29-1	few	TRBJ1-2	12	TGCAGCGTTTGGGGCGCGGGGTATGGCTACACCTTC	CSVWGAGYGYTF
.	TRBV27	.	TRBJ2-5	15	TGTGCCAGCAGTCGGGGGACAAGTACCATAGAGACCCAGTACTTC	CASSRGTSTIETQYF
TRBD2	TRBV5-1	many	TRBJ2-3	15	TGCGCCAGCAGCGGATTAGCGGGTAGCACAGATACGCAGTATTTT	CASSGLAGSTDTQYF
.	TRBV30	few	TRBJ2-7	13	TGTGCCTGGAATCCTAGCGAATCCTACGAGCAGTACTTC	CAWNPSESYEQYF
.	TRBV20-1	.	TRBJ2-3	15	TGCAGTGCTAGAGAATCCCGACGAGGCGGGGATACGCAGTATTTT	CSARESRRGGDTQYF
.	TRBV20-1	few	TRBJ2-2	14	TGCAGTGCTAGAAAGGGGTCGAACACCGGGGAGCTGTTTTTT	CSARKGSNTGELFF
.	TRBV15	.	TRBJ1-2	13	TGTGCCACCAGCAGAGATCAGGGGTATGGCTACACCTTC	CATSRDQGYGYTF
TRBD1	TRBV20-1	few	TRBJ2-7	14	TGCAGTGCCTCCGGGACAGGCCTGTCCTACGAGCAGTACTTC	CSASGTGLSYEQYF
.	TRBV12-3/TRBV12-4	few	TRBJ2-2	12	TGTGCCAGCAATCCGGGCACCGGGGAGCTGTTTTTT	CASNPGTGELFF
.	TRBV29-1	many	TRBJ2-2	12	TGCAGCGCTAGGACCAACACCGGGGAGCTGTTTTTT	CSARTNTGELFF
.	TRBV6-2/TRBV6-3	.	TRBJ2-3	14	TGTGCCAGCAGCCCGTGGGGGGACACAGATACGCAGTATTTT	CASSPWGDTDTQYF
.	TRBV20-1	few	TRBJ2-2	12	TGCAGTGCGAGGTGGGGGGCCGGGGAGCTGTTTTTT	CSARWGAGELFF
TRBD2	TRBV20-1	few	TRBJ2-1	16	TGCAGTGCTAGATCCAACAGCGGGGGTGTTTACAATGAGCAGTTCTTC	CSARSNSGGVYNEQFF
TRBD1	TRBV20-1	few	TRBJ1-5	14	TGCAGTGCTAGACCCGGGACAGGGGTTCAGCCCCAGCATTTT	CSARPGTGVQPQHF
TRBD2	TRBV20-1	.	TRBJ2-3	18	TGCAGTGCTAGAGGACTAGCGGGGGCTTTCTATAGCACAGATACGCAGTATTTT	CSARGLAGAFYSTDTQYF
TRBD1	TRBV6-5	few	TRBJ1-2	16	TGTGCCAGCAGTTACTTCCCCGGGACAGGGTACTATGGCTACACCTTC	CASSYFPGTGYYGYTF
.	TRBV20-1	few	TRBJ2-1	10	TGCAGTGCTAGAGATAAGGAGCGGGTCTTC	CSARDKERVF
.	TRBV7-8	.	TRBJ2-5	14	TGTGCCAGCAGCCCCTGGAGCGCTGCGGAGACCCAGTACTTC	CASSPWSAAETQYF
.	TRBV7-9	few	TRBJ1-4	15	TGTGCCAGCAGCCCGTACAGCTCAACTAATGAAAAACTGTTTTTT	CASSPYSSTNEKLFF
.	TRBV6-2/TRBV6-3	.	TRBJ2-7	16	TGTGCCAGCAGTTACCCCTACCCGAGAGGGGTTCACGAGCAGTACTTC	CASSYPYPRGVHEQYF
TRBD1	TRBV27	.	TRBJ1-6	15	TGTGCCAGCAGTCCACTGGACAGGGCAAATTCACCCCTCCACTTT	CASSPLDRANSPLHF
.	TRBV7-9	few	TRBJ2-1	11	TGTGCCAGCAGCTTCACACCCGAGCAGTTCTTC	CASSFTPEQFF
.	TRBV20-1	.	TRBJ2-1	14	TGCAGTGCTAGAGATCTGCAGGCTTGGAATGAGCAGTTCTTC	CSARDLQAWNEQFF